This T cell receptor (beta chain) is from a study of cytomegalovirus exposure and HLA in healthy donors. Broader study findings: Among the CMV-associated chains, three were confirmed in vitro as specific for CMV antigens.

About this clone: Its target is unknown.

The CDR3 loop spans 13 amino acids. Trimming took 6 bases from V and 4 from J, leaving 11 bases between them. The V gene's germline CDR1 is MNHNY and CDR2 SVGAGI (reference sequence). It was healthy bone marrow donors who served as donors. PCR involved 60 Vbeta and 13 Jbeta primers. The authors' processing: Some 9.9 million shared chains were among tens of millions of unique TCR beta chains counted in a later analysis. Sequenced by immunoSEQ multiplex PCR; TCRdb stores in-frame clones only, minus some. That table furnishes V, J and clone size, whereas the DNA furnished D and trimming. The table has tens of thousands of clones, 75% to 80% seen once.

The rearrangement links TRBV6-6 to TRBJ2-3; a possible D gene is TRBD2 (5 bases). The sample was PBMCs. The receptor was isolated from a man aged 35 to 55 in good health and CMV-seronegative. The DNA of the CDR3 is TGTGCCAGCAGGAGGACGGAGGCAGATACGCAGTATTTT. Its protein product is CASRRTEADTQYF.